Included here is one T cell receptor beta chain sequence, with context. Other DNA variants within this sample encode the same CDR3. The source of the sample is a study of blood T cell repertoires in COVID-19. As processed by the authors: Amplified reference gene primers provided the basis for estimating nucleated cell counts. Data came from immunoSEQ multiplex PCR; TCRdb stores just in-frame clones and leaves some out. The V and J calls and clone size come from that table; D and trimming were worked out from the DNA. This table holds a few hundred thousand clones, around 87% found once. Sequenced sample: peripheral blood. The TCR was taken from a woman aged 60-75 years with COVID-19, enrolled during active disease.

The CDR3 nucleotides are TGTGCCAGCAGACGGACAGGAAGTACTAGCGGGGCATACACCGGGGAGCTGTTTTTT. Translated: CASRRTGSTSGAYTGELFF. This chain links TRBV7-9 with TRBJ2-2, with 10 bases that match TRBD2. The J segment lost 3 bases and the V segment lost 6 bases, leaving 16 bases of the junction unmatched. The CDR3 spans 19 residues. Germline values: CDR1 SEHNR, CDR2 FQNEAQ (reference sequence).